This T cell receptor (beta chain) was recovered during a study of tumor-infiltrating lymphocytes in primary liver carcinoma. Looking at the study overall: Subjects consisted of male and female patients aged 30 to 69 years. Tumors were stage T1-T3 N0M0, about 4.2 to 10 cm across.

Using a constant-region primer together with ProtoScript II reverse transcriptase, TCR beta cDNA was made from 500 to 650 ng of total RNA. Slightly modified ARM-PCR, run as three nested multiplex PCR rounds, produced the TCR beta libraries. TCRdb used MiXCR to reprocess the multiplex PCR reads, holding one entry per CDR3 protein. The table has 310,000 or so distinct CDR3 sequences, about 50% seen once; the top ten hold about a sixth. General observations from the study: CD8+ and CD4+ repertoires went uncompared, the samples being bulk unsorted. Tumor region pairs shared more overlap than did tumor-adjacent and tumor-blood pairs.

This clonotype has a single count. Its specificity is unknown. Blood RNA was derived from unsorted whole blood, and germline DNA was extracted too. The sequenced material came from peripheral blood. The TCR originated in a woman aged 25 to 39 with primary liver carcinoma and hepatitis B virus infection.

The CDR3 loop is CAWSQGLGSSPLHF. The CDR3 DNA is TGTGCCTGGAGTCAAGGGCTTGGGAGTTCACCCCTCCACTTT. The rearrangement uses TRBV30 and TRBJ1-6; D is undetermined. CDR3 length equals 14 residues. V was cut by 2 bases and J by 9 bases, with 14 bases left in between. Germline V gene sequence: CDR1 GTSNPN, CDR2 SVGIG (reference sequence).